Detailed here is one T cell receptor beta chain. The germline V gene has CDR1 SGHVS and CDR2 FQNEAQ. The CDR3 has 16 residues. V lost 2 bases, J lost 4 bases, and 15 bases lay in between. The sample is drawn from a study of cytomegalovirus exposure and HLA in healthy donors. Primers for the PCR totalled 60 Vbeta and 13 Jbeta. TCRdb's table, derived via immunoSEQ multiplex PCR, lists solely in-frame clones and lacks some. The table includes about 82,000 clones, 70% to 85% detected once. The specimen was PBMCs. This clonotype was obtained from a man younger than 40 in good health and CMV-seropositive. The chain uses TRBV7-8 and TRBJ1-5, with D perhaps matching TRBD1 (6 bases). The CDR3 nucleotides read TGTGCCAGCAGCTTAATTCCTGGACAGATTAATCAGCCCCAGCATTTT. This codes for CASSLIPGQINQPQHF.